This is a list of T cell receptor beta chains from one sample in a study of naive and memory T cell subsets. Using its own MiXCR run on the UMI-ligation and nested PCR reads, TCRdb lists one record per CDR3 protein. This sample carries 130,000 to 150,000 distinct CDR3 sequences, about 18% of them seen once, and the ten largest clones take roughly 0.14%. What was sequenced was naive CD4+ T cells from blood. Receptors were obtained from a human donor in good health. The CDR3 runs from the conserved cysteine through the conserved F or W. A D gene is named only where the DNA matches it firmly. Rows give clone size only sometimes, using once, few, many, or a class for an expanded clone.

-	TRBV5-1	TRBJ2-2	few	TGCGCCAGCAGCTTACAACCCGGGACAAACACCGGGGAGCTGTTTTTT	CASSLQPGTNTGELFF
TRBD2	TRBV5-1	TRBJ2-5	-	TGCGCCAGCAGCTCAGCGGGAGTCCGAGAGACCCAGTACTTC	CASSSAGVRETQYF
TRBD2	TRBV4-1	TRBJ2-5	-	TGCGCCAGCAGCCAAGAGTTAGGACTAGCGGGCGCAGAGACCCAGTACTTC	CASSQELGLAGAETQYF
-	TRBV3-1	TRBJ2-3	-	TGTGCCAGCAGCCCCGGACACGGCACAGATACGCAGTATTTT	CASSPGHGTDTQYF
TRBD1	TRBV3-1	TRBJ2-5	-	TGTGCCAGCAGCCAAGATTTCCCCCTGACAGGGGAGGAGACCCAGTACTTC	CASSQDFPLTGEETQYF
-	TRBV18	TRBJ1-1	-	TGTGCCAGCGCGGAGGGGCTTGGCACTGAAGCTTTCTTT	CASAEGLGTEAFF
-	TRBV24-1	TRBJ2-5	few	TGTGCCACCAGTGATTTGGGGGAGACCCAGTACTTC	CATSDLGETQYF
-	TRBV5-1	TRBJ2-5	-	TGCGCCAGCAGCCCGGAGGGGGTCCGGGAGACCCAGTACTTC	CASSPEGVRETQYF
-	TRBV7-3	TRBJ1-1	few	TGTGCCAGCAGCTTAAATCGGGGGACTGAAGCTTTCTTT	CASSLNRGTEAFF
-	TRBV3-1	TRBJ2-5	many	TGTGCCAGCAGCGGACTGACAGGTCAAGAGACCCAGTACTTC	CASSGLTGQETQYF
TRBD2	TRBV20-1	TRBJ2-3	few	TGCAGTGCTAGAAAGACTAGCGGATCTAGCACAGATACGCAGTATTTT	CSARKTSGSSTDTQYF
-	TRBV7-8	TRBJ2-3	few	TGTGCCAGCAGCTTACCGCTAGCGCCTAGCACAGATACGCAGTATTTT	CASSLPLAPSTDTQYF
-	TRBV9	TRBJ2-6	-	TGTGCCAGCAGCGTAGCTCTTCGGGTTGGGGCCAACGTCCTGACTTTC	CASSVALRVGANVLTF
TRBD2	TRBV4-2	TRBJ2-7	few	TGTGCCAGCAGCCTTCCGAAGCTCCTAGCGGAAGAGTCCTACGAGCAGTACTTC	CASSLPKLLAEESYEQYF
-	TRBV28	TRBJ2-6	many	TGTGCCAGCAGTCCAGGACTGAGTCTGTTTTTCTCTGGGGCCAACGTCCTGACTTTC	CASSPGLSLFFSGANVLTF
TRBD1	TRBV6-5	TRBJ1-2	-	TGTGCCAGCAGGCGCGCAGGGGGAGATGGCTACACCTTC	CASRRAGGDGYTF
TRBD1	TRBV12-3/TRBV12-4	TRBJ2-7	-	TGTGCCAGCAGTTTAATGGGACAGGGGGCGGACGAGCAGTACTTC	CASSLMGQGADEQYF
TRBD2	TRBV10-3	TRBJ2-3	-	TGTGCCATCATGGGACTAGCGGGAGGGCCGACAGATACGCAGTATTTT	CAIMGLAGGPTDTQYF
-	TRBV6-5	TRBJ1-1	-	TGTGCCAGCACTGAATCTCAGGGTAACACTGAAGCTTTCTTT	CASTESQGNTEAFF
-	TRBV7-9	TRBJ2-1	few	TGTGCCAGCAGCTTAGTTGGGAACCTCTACAATGAGCAGTTCTTC	CASSLVGNLYNEQFF
-	TRBV20-1	TRBJ1-4	few	TGCAGTGCTAGAGATGTGACGGGTAATGAAAAACTGTTTTTT	CSARDVTGNEKLFF
TRBD1	TRBV6-5	TRBJ2-4	few	TGTGCCAGCACCAAGGGACAGGGGAAAAACATTCAGTACTTC	CASTKGQGKNIQYF
-	TRBV12-3/TRBV12-4	TRBJ1-5	few	TGTGCCAGCAGTCCCTCGGGTCAGCCCCAGCATTTT	CASSPSGQPQHF
-	TRBV12-3/TRBV12-4	TRBJ2-4	few	TGTGCCAGCAGTCCCCCTAGCGTCGCCAAAAACATTCAGTACTTC	CASSPPSVAKNIQYF
-	TRBV24-1	TRBJ2-7	-	TGTGCCACCAGTGATTTTGTTCCTAGCGAGCAGTACTTC	CATSDFVPSEQYF
TRBD2	TRBV5-4	TRBJ2-3	many	TGTGCCAGCAGCTTGGCGAAGCGGGAGGGCGCAGATACGCAGTATTTT	CASSLAKREGADTQYF
TRBD1	TRBV2	TRBJ1-5	-	TGTGCCAGCTCGGGGGCAGGGGGCGCCGATCAGCCCCAGCATTTT	CASSGAGGADQPQHF
-	TRBV6-5	TRBJ2-1	few	TGTGCCAGCAGTTACTCGTCGAGCGGGTTTTGGAATGAGCAGTTCTTC	CASSYSSSGFWNEQFF
-	TRBV18	TRBJ2-7	few	TGTGCCAGCTCCCTCCTTCCGAGGTCTAATTCCTACGAGCAGTACTTC	CASSLLPRSNSYEQYF
-	TRBV7-2	TRBJ2-3	few	TGTGCCAGCAGCTTTCAAGGGGAAGATACGCAGTATTTT	CASSFQGEDTQYF
TRBD2	TRBV7-9	TRBJ2-3	-	TGTGCCAGCAGCTGGGGACTAGCGGGTAACACAGATACGCAGTATTTT	CASSWGLAGNTDTQYF
-	TRBV5-1	TRBJ2-5	few	TGCGCCAGCAGCTTGGCAGGGCCACCTAACCAAGAGACCCAGTACTTC	CASSLAGPPNQETQYF
-	TRBV20-1	TRBJ1-2	-	TGCAGTGCTAGCACAGGCACGAACTTCTATGGCTACACCTTC	CSASTGTNFYGYTF
TRBD1	TRBV6-2/TRBV6-3	TRBJ2-7	-	TGTGCCAGCAGTTACTCTCCGGGACAGCCAAGCTCCTACGAGCAGTACTTC	CASSYSPGQPSSYEQYF
-	TRBV30	TRBJ2-4	-	TGTGCCTGGAGTAAAAGATTGGACAGCGCTAGCGGATGGATTAGCTTC	CAWSKRLDSASGWISF
TRBD1	TRBV20-1	TRBJ1-6	few	TGCAGTGTAGGGGGGGGACAGGAGCTTAATTCACCCCTCCACTTT	CSVGGGQELNSPLHF
TRBD2	TRBV5-1	TRBJ2-3	-	TGCGCCAGTCACCAGGTAGCGGGAGCGGGAGATACGCAGTATTTT	CASHQVAGAGDTQYF
TRBD1	TRBV7-2	TRBJ2-5	-	TGTGCCAGCAGCTCTTATACAGGGGAGGAGACCCAGTACTTC	CASSSYTGEETQYF
-	TRBV5-4	TRBJ2-1	-	TGTGCCAGCAGCCCGGGCGGGGGCCGGGAAAATGAGCAGTTCTTC	CASSPGGGRENEQFF
TRBD2	TRBV5-6	TRBJ2-7	-	TGTGCCAGCAGCCTGGGACTAGCGACCTACGAGCAGTACTTC	CASSLGLATYEQYF
-	TRBV5-1	TRBJ1-1	-	TGCGCCAGCAGCTTGGCTATCGGAACCCTGAACACTGAAGCTTTCTTT	CASSLAIGTLNTEAFF
TRBD2	TRBV20-1	TRBJ2-2	few	TGCAGTGCTAGAGACCCTAGCGGGAGGGCCACCGGGGAGCTGTTTTTT	CSARDPSGRATGELFF
-	TRBV6-2/TRBV6-3	TRBJ1-1	-	TGTGCCAGCAGTCAGGGACAGAACACTGAAGCTTTCTTT	CASSQGQNTEAFF
-	TRBV18	TRBJ1-1	few	TGTGCCAGCTCACCCCGGTCCATCCAAGACGAAGCTTTCTTT	CASSPRSIQDEAFF